This T cell receptor beta chain was identified during a study of control samples from healthy donors and cancer patients. Germline V gene data show CDR1 as SQVTM and CDR2 as ANQGSEA. V was trimmed by 6 bases and J by 2 bases, leaving 15 bases between them. The CDR3 is made up of 14 amino acids. Method: immunoSEQ multiplex PCR; TCRdb's copy keeps in-frame clones and lacks some. The table shows about 160,000 clones, with 96% occurring only once. The sequencing sample was made of blood. This clonotype was sampled from a woman aged 30 to 39 in good health. The rearrangement joins TRBV29-1 to TRBJ2-3; TRBD1 is a possible D gene (7 bases). The CDR3 DNA is TGCAGCGTCGCGGGACAGCGATCCACAGATACGCAGTATTTT. Its protein is CSVAGQRSTDTQYF.